This entry lists 25 T cell receptor beta chains sequenced from one sample in a study of blood T cells in healthy people across ages. Using a J-beta primer mix together with a sample-barcoded 5' primer, a second PCR was run for roughly 7 to 12 cycles. Each CDR3 protein gets one entry after TCRdb re-called the 5' RACE reads with MiXCR. This table has about a million distinct CDR3 sequences, more than 30% appearing once. Material: blood. These TCRs come from a man aged 18 to 29 in good health.

The genes are TRBV20-1 and TRBJ2-5; no definite D call. V was trimmed by 8 bases and J by 4 bases, leaving 11 bases between them. The CDR3 runs 11 residues. Germline V gene sequence: CDR1 DFQATT, CDR2 SNEGSKA (reference sequence). In DNA, the CDR3 is TGCAGTCTCGCCAAATTAGAGACCCAGTACTTC. Amino acids: CSLAKLETQYF.

The gene calls are TRBV7-2 and TRBJ1-1; D perhaps matches TRBD1 (6 bases). CDR3 size: 15 residues. The ends were cut back, 5 bases at V and 3 bases at J, with 16 bases in the middle. Germline V gene data show CDR1 as SGHTA and CDR2 as FQGNSA. The CDR3 DNA follows: TGTGCCAGCAGCCCTCCGACAGGCCGGGACACTGAAGCTTTCTTT. Translating gives CASSPPTGRDTEAFF.

The V and J genes are TRBV12-3 or TRBV12-4 and TRBJ1-4; 7 bases agree with TRBD1. The CDR3 runs to 13 residues. V shed 5 bases and J 6 bases; nucleotides not matched to a gene: 3. The CDR3 spells CASSVQGYEKLFF. CDR3 sequence (DNA): TGTGCCAGCAGTGTACAGGGGTATGAAAAACTGTTTTTT.

This clonotype was counted only a few times. The V gene is TRBV10-3, the J gene TRBJ2-1, with 9 bases aligning to TRBD1. The J segment lost 0 bases and the V segment lost 0 bases, leaving 6 bases of the junction unmatched. Germline CDR1 is ENHRY and CDR2 is SYGVKD. The CDR3 is made up of 18 amino acids. The CDR3 loop is CAISESQGQGNSYNEQFF. The CDR3 DNA reads as TGTGCCATCAGTGAGTCCCAGGGACAGGGAAACTCCTACAATGAGCAGTTCTTC.

Many counts were recorded for this clonotype. This chain uses TRBV9 with TRBJ1-5; 10 bases match TRBD1. The CDR3 extends over 15 amino acids. Germline trimming cut 5 bases from V and 3 bases from J; bases unmatched to any gene: 5. The germline gives CDR1 SGDLS, CDR2 YYNGEE. CDR3 amino acids: CASSLTGGYNQPQHF. Here the CDR3 DNA reads TGTGCCAGCAGTCTGACAGGGGGCTACAATCAGCCCCAGCATTTT.

This clonotype was observed many times. The genes are TRBV29-1 and TRBJ2-1, with 7 bases lining up with TRBD1. V was pared by 7 bases and J by 8 bases, with 8 bases of the junction left unmatched. Germline CDR1 is SQVTM and CDR2 is ANQGSEA. CDR3 size: 12 residues. This chain's CDR3 is CSDWTGNDEQFF. CDR3 coding DNA: TGCAGCGACTGGACAGGTAACGATGAGCAGTTCTTC.

The chain carries TRBV12-3 or TRBV12-4 and TRBJ2-7; 8 nucleotides line up with TRBD2. J lost 0 bases, V lost 1 base, and 5 bases had no gene match. The CDR3 contains 16 residues. Written as DNA, the CDR3 is TGTGCCAGCAGTTTAGTCGTAGCGGGGCCCTCCTACGAGCAGTACTTC. Translation gives CASSLVVAGPSYEQYF.

The V gene is TRBV20-1, the J gene TRBJ2-1, with 13 bases that match TRBD2. The end of the DNA fits TRBJ2-7 better, so the J call may be wrong. CDR1 and CDR2 (germline): DFQATT, SNEGSKA (reference sequence). The CDR3 loop spans 17 amino acids. The CDR3 nucleotides read TGCAGTGCTACTGGACTAGCGGGGGAGCCCTACTACAATGAGCAGTACTTC. As protein: CSATGLAGEPYYNEQYF.

This clonotype came up a few times. V is TRBV10-3 and J is TRBJ1-1, with TRBD1 matching 8 bases. The CDR3 has 15 residues. V trimming: 4 bases; J trimming: 7 bases; junction bases outside the gene matches: 11. CDR1 and CDR2 from the germline V gene are ENHRY and SYGVKD. The CDR3 sequence is CAISVNPTGGSEAFF. The CDR3 bases are TGTGCCATCAGTGTTAACCCCACAGGGGGTAGTGAAGCTTTCTTT.

This clonotype was observed at least ten times. The chain joins TRBV13 to TRBJ2-1; TRBD1 agrees at 7 bases. Germline CDR1 is PRHDT and CDR2 is FYEKMQ (reference sequence). J lost 0 bases, V lost 4 bases, and 6 bases had no gene match. The CDR3 contains 16 residues. Written as DNA, the CDR3 is TGTGCCAGCAGCTCCAGACAGGGAAGCTCCTACAATGAGCAGTTCTTC. The encoded protein is CASSSRQGSSYNEQFF. Based on the CDR3 plus reference TRBV13 and TRBJ2-1, the full variable domain is AAGVIQSPRHLIKEKRETATLKCYPIPRHDTVYWYQQGPGQDPQFLISFYEKMQSDKGSIPDRFSAQQFSDYHSELNMSSLELGDSALYFCASSSRQGSSYNEQFFGPGTRLTVL.

The V call is TRBV14, the J call TRBJ1-1; unclear D gene. The length of the CDR3 is 17 residues. Between the trimmed V and J ends, which lost 4 bases and 0 bases, there was a span of 18 bases. Germline-derived CDR1 and CDR2 are SGHDN and FVKESK. CDR3 loop: CASSPTWQIYLNTEAFF. DNA for the CDR3: TGTGCCAGCAGCCCTACCTGGCAGATCTACCTGAACACTGAAGCTTTCTTT.

The sample holds a few counts of this clonotype. This rearrangement joins TRBV10-3 to TRBJ1-1, with TRBD1 matching 8 bases. V lost 8 bases to trimming and J lost 4 bases; unmatched junction nucleotides: 9. The CDR3 is 14 residues long. The germline V gene has CDR1 ENHRY and CDR2 SYGVKD. In DNA, the CDR3 is TGTGCCATCCTAAGCCAGGGGGCTGTCACTGAAGCTTTCTTT. Translation gives CAILSQGAVTEAFF.

The rearrangement uses TRBV4-3 and TRBJ1-2, with no clear D. The V and J ends lost 3 bases and 7 bases respectively, with 15 bases between them. CDR1 is LGHNA and CDR2 is YSLEER in the germline V gene. The CDR3 covers 14 residues. The CDR3 is CASSQGVTSGGYTF. The CDR3 nucleotides are TGCGCCAGCAGCCAGGGCGTCACCAGTGGTGGCTACACCTTC.

J is TRBJ1-1 and V is TRBV3-1; D is perhaps TRBD1 (5 bases). With 0 bases removed from V and 6 bases from J, the gap between germline ends came to 11 bases. From germline, CDR1 is LGHDT and CDR2 YNNKEL (reference sequence). The CDR3 is made up of 14 amino acids. CDR3 bases: TGTGCCAGCAGCCAAGACGGGGGACGGGCTGAAGCTTTCTTT. Translated: CASSQDGGRAEAFF.

The V and J genes are TRBV12-3 or TRBV12-4 and TRBJ1-1, with D maybe TRBD1 (5 bases). Trimming took 2 bases from V and 10 from J, leaving 17 bases between them. The CDR3 is 14 amino acids. For the CDR3, the DNA is TGTGCCAGCAGTTTATTAGAGGGGTTAGGAGCAGCTTTCTTT. Translating gives CASSLLEGLGAAFF.

The chain recombines TRBV30 with TRBJ1-4; tentatively, D is TRBD1 (6 bases). The CDR3 spans 13 residues. The V gene lost 0 bases and the J gene lost 11 bases, with 13 bases spanning the gap. The germline V gene has CDR1 GTSNPN and CDR2 SVGIG (reference sequence). The CDR3 bases are TGTGCCTGGAGTGTATTCGGGGGGCAGAAACTGTTTTTT. Amino acids: CAWSVFGGQKLFF.

The chain employs TRBV5-1 and TRBJ1-6, with D possibly being TRBD1 (5 bases). V lost 0 bases, J lost 3 bases, and 10 bases lay in between. This CDR3 has 16 amino acids. Germline V CDR1 and CDR2: SGHRS, YFSETQ. The CDR3, as DNA: TGCGCCAGCAGCTTGGGGGGACCGAACTATAATTCACCCCTCCACTTT. Encoded protein: CASSLGGPNYNSPLHF.

The chain uses TRBV6-5 and TRBJ1-1; D is possibly TRBD1 (5 bases). V lost 1 base and J lost 4, with 16 bases in between. The CDR3 consists of 16 residues. Germline V lookup: CDR1 MNHEY, CDR2 SVGAGI. The CDR3 DNA reads as TGTGCCAGCAGTTACTTGGAAGATCGGGACGGCACTGAAGCTTTCTTT. Protein: CASSYLEDRDGTEAFF.

The V and J genes are TRBV19 and TRBJ2-3; 7 nucleotides align to TRBD1. Germline assignment: CDR1 LNHDA and CDR2 SQIVND (reference sequence). The V and J ends lost 4 bases and 0 bases, in that order; junction bases with no gene match: 4. CDR3 length: 15 amino acids. CDR3 bases: TGTGCCAGTAGTACCGACAGGGTGAGCACAGATACGCAGTATTTT. It specifies CASSTDRVSTDTQYF. Filled out from reference TRBV19 and TRBJ2-3, the complete variable domain reads DGGITQSPKYLFRKEGQNVTLSCEQNLNHDAMYWYRQDPGQGLRLIYYSQIVNDFQKGDIAEGYSVSREKKESFPLTVTSAQKNPTAFYLCASSTDRVSTDTQYFGPGTRLTVL.

This clonotype was observed a few times. This sequence joins TRBV5-1 and TRBJ2-3; 8 bases are a match to TRBD2. CDR1 and CDR2 from the germline V gene are SGHRS and YFSETQ. After removal of 3 bases from V and 6 bases from J, the junction contained 15 bases not matched to a gene. The CDR3 contains 17 residues. The CDR3 coding sequence is TGCGCCAGCAGCTCAACCTCTACCGGGGGGGCCTCCGATACGCAGTATTTT. Protein: CASSSTSTGGASDTQYF.

The chain couples TRBV12-3 or TRBV12-4 to TRBJ2-5; D possibly corresponds to TRBD2 (6 bases). This CDR3 is 14 amino acids long. Trimming pared 3 bases from V and 0 bases from J, leaving 8 bases between. This CDR3 reads CASSFAGYQETQYF. The CDR3 coding sequence is TGTGCCAGCAGTTTTGCGGGGTACCAAGAGACCCAGTACTTC.

About this clonotype itself: The junction does not match germline at one end; this may be a read error. The chain couples TRBV24-1 to TRBJ2-1, with TRBD2 matching 8 bases. Germline V gene lookup returns CDR1 KGHDR and CDR2 SFDVKD. The CDR3 contains 17 residues. CDR3 nucleotides: TGTGCCACCAGTGACAGTACTAGCGGACCGACCTACAATGGGCAGTTCTTC. Residues: CATSDSTSGPTYNGQFF.

The chain links TRBV6-2 or TRBV6-3 to TRBJ2-2; D ambiguous. Germline V gene sequence: CDR1 MNHEY, CDR2 SVGEGT. The CDR3 has 12 residues. The ends were cut back, 5 bases at V and 7 bases at J, with 8 bases in the middle. The DNA of the CDR3 is TGTGCCAGCAGTAAAGCCGTCGGGGAGCTGTTTTTT. Translated, it gives CASSKAVGELFF.

The V and J genes are TRBV9 and TRBJ2-1, with 12 bases lining up with TRBD2. The CDR3 runs 15 residues. V shed 4 bases and J 8 bases; nucleotides not matched to a gene: 7. CDR1 is SGDLS, CDR2 YYNGEE, per germline. CDR3 loop: CASSLRTSGAYEQFF. CDR3 nucleotides: TGTGCCAGCAGCTTACGGACTAGCGGGGCGTATGAGCAGTTCTTC. Based on the CDR3 plus reference TRBV9 and TRBJ2-1, the full variable domain is DSGVTQTPKHLITATGQRVTLRCSPRSGDLSVYWYQQSLDQGLQFLIQYYNGEERAKGNILERFSAQQFPDLHSELNLSSLELGDSALYFCASSLRTSGAYEQFFGPGTRLTVL.

Only a few counts were recorded for this clonotype. The chain combines TRBV14 with TRBJ1-2, with TRBD1 matching over 7 bases. The CDR3 spans 16 residues. V was clipped by 4 bases and J by 4 bases; unmatched bases: 12. Germline V lookup: CDR1 SGHDN, CDR2 FVKESK. This chain's CDR3 is CASSLQPGGRGYGYTF. The CDR3 DNA reads TGTGCCAGCAGCCTTCAACCAGGGGGTCGCGGCTATGGCTACACCTTC. The full variable domain, completed using reference TRBV14 and TRBJ1-2, is EAGVTQFPSHSVIEKGQTVTLRCDPISGHDNLYWYRRVMGKEIKFLLHFVKESKQDESGMPNNRFLAERTGGTYSTLKVQPAELEDSGVYFCASSLQPGGRGYGYTFGSGTRLTVV.